Listed below are T cell receptor beta chains from one sample, sequenced in a study of T cell repertoires in cytomegalovirus infection. Each CDR3 protein gets one entry after TCRdb re-called the reads with MiXCR. The sample has 80,000 to 130,000 distinct CDR3 sequences, less than 25% seen once. The sequenced sample consisted of CD8+ T cells from PBMCs. The receptors were gathered from a human donor in good health (CMV status not recorded). Some clones in this sample may be carry-over from other donors' samples. CDR3s include the opening cysteine and the closing phenylalanine or tryptophan. The D gene is left open where the match is weak. Not all rows give a size; the values are once, few, many and, for expanded clones, a class.

>TRBD1|-|TRBJ1-2|TRBV28
TGTGCCAGCAGTTTCCCCGGCGGGAGGGGGCCGGATGGCTACACCTTC
CASSFPGGRGPDGYTF
>-|-|TRBJ1-1|TRBV2
TGTGCCAGCAGGGAGGGATCAGAAAACACTGAAGCTTTCTTT
CASREGSENTEAFF
>-|many|TRBJ2-4|TRBV19
TGTGCCAGTACCCCTGAGCGGGACAGAGGAAACATTCAGTACTTC
CASTPERDRGNIQYF
>TRBD1|few|TRBJ1-1|TRBV6-2/TRBV6-3
TGTGCCAGCAGTTACTCGACAGGGATGTACACTGAAGCTTTCTTT
CASSYSTGMYTEAFF
>TRBD1|-|TRBJ1-2|TRBV29-1
TGCAGCGACGACAGGGGGCCTAACTATGGCTACACCTTC
CSDDRGPNYGYTF
>-|once|TRBJ1-1|TRBV19
TGTGCCAGTAGTATCTGGACAGCCTTGAACACTGAAGCTTTCTTT
CASSIWTALNTEAFF
>TRBD1|-|TRBJ2-3|TRBV20-1
TGCAGTGCTAGAGATCCCGGGACAGGCCTGAGCACAGATACGCAGTATTTT
CSARDPGTGLSTDTQYF
>-|few|TRBJ1-1|TRBV7-9
TGTGCCAGCAGCCCCCGGACAGTCTTGAACACTGAAGCTTTCTTT
CASSPRTVLNTEAFF
>TRBD1|-|TRBJ2-7|TRBV20-1
TGCAGTGCTCCGGACCGGGACAGGGAGGCCGAGCAGTACTTC
CSAPDRDREAEQYF
>-|-|TRBJ1-1|TRBV19
TGTGCCAGTAGTATCGGAGCAGGGGTCACTGAAGCTTTCTTT
CASSIGAGVTEAFF
>TRBD1|many|TRBJ2-3|TRBV7-2
TGTGCCAGCAGCTTAAGGTCAGGGGGCTGGGATACGCAGTATTTT
CASSLRSGGWDTQYF
>-|-|TRBJ2-4|TRBV28
TGTGCCAGCAGTTCCCTCTCGCAGGGAGGCAAAAACATTCAGTACTTC
CASSSLSQGGKNIQYF